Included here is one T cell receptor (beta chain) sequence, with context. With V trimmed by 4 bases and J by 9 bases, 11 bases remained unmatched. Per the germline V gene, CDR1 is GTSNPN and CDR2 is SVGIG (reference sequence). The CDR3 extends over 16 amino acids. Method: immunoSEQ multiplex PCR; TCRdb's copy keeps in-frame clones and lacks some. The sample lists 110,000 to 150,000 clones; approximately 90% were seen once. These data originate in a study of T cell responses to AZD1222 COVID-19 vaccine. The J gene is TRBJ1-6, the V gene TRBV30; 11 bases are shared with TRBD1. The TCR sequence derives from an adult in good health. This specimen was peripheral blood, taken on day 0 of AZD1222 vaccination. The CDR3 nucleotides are TGTGCCTGGACCGACGACCGGGACAGGGGGGGTTCACCCCTCCACTTT. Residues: CAWTDDRDRGGSPLHF.